These 13 T cell receptor beta chains share one sample of origin, sequenced in a study of cytomegalovirus exposure and HLA in healthy donors. PCR primers comprised 60 Vbeta and 13 Jbeta primers. Sequencing was performed with immunoSEQ multiplex PCR; in TCRdb, only in-frame clones are kept and a portion is missing. The sample shows about 160,000 clones, roughly 80% of them seen only once. The sample was PBMCs. The receptors here all came from a woman in her forties or fifties in good health and CMV-seronegative.

The rearrangement uses TRBV28 and TRBJ1-5; 11 nucleotides align to TRBD1. J lost 3 bases, V lost 3 bases, and 4 bases had no gene match. This CDR3 comprises 16 residues. Germline assignment: CDR1 MDHEN and CDR2 SYDVKM. CDR3 sequence (DNA): TGTGCCAGCAGTTTCCGGGACAGGGGGTACAATCAGCCCCAGCATTTT. It encodes CASSFRDRGYNQPQHF.

The chain uses TRBV7-9 and TRBJ1-2; D may be TRBD1 (6 bases). Between the trimmed V and J ends, which lost 2 bases and 2 bases, there was a span of 12 bases. Germline V lookup: CDR1 SEHNR, CDR2 FQNEAQ (reference sequence). The CDR3 is made up of 15 amino acids. In DNA, the CDR3 is TGTGCCAGCAGCTTACCAAGGACAGAGAACTATGGCTACACCTTC. As protein: CASSLPRTENYGYTF.

The chain links TRBV7-2 to TRBJ1-5; no firm D call. CDR1 and CDR2 (germline): SGHTA, FQGNSA. The CDR3 length is 14 residues. Deletions cut 0 bases from V and 6 bases from J, with 9 bases between. CDR3 coding DNA: TGTGCCAGCAGCTTAGCGAGGGTTGTTCAGCCCCAGCATTTT. Translated: CASSLARVVQPQHF.

This rearrangement joins TRBV29-1 to TRBJ2-7; 9 nucleotides line up with TRBD2. CDR3 length: 14 amino acids. J was trimmed by 2 bases and V by 0 bases; bases with no gene match: 2. CDR1 is SQVTM, CDR2 ANQGSEA, per germline. The CDR3 DNA sequence: TGCAGCGTTGAAGAGGTAGCGGGAGCCTACGAGCAGTACTTC. As protein: CSVEEVAGAYEQYF.

The V gene is TRBV5-1, the J gene TRBJ2-5; TRBD1 matches 8 bases. The CDR3 runs to 16 residues. Losses at the gene ends were 0 bases for V and 1 base for J; bases not matched to a gene: 5. The V gene's germline CDR1 is SGHRS and CDR2 YFSETQ. The CDR3 is CASSLGTGSGQETQYF. For the CDR3, the DNA is TGCGCCAGCAGCTTGGGGACAGGGTCGGGCCAAGAGACCCAGTACTTC.

V usage is TRBV11-3 and J usage is TRBJ1-1; D perhaps matches TRBD1 (5 bases). The germline V gene encodes CDR1 SGHNT and CDR2 YENEEA. Trimming pared 2 bases from V and 7 bases from J, leaving 17 bases between. The CDR3 is 15 residues long. The CDR3 bases are TGTGCCAGCAGCTTATTAGGGGTTCGGGCCAGTGAAGCTTTCTTT. Translated, it gives CASSLLGVRASEAFF.

The rearrangement joins TRBV2 to TRBJ2-6, with 7 bases that match TRBD1. The CDR3 totals 17 residues. Germline CDR1 SNHLY, CDR2 FYNNEI. With V trimmed by 4 bases and J by 0 bases, 6 bases remained unmatched. In DNA form, the CDR3 reads TGTGCCAGCAGTGGCTGGACAGGCAACTCTGGGGCCAACGTCCTGACTTTC. The encoded protein is CASSGWTGNSGANVLTF.

The CDR3 sequence is CASSRREDYEQYF. CDR3 nucleotide sequence: TGTGCCAGCAGCCGAAGGGAGGACTACGAGCAGTACTTC. This chain joins TRBV6-5 and TRBJ2-7, with D possibly being TRBD2 (6 bases). This CDR3 region has 13 residues. V shed 6 bases and J shed 3 bases, with 12 bases lying between them. The germline V gene encodes CDR1 MNHEY and CDR2 SVGAGI.

This clone was detected a few times. The chain joins TRBV7-8 to TRBJ2-2; 8 bases agree with TRBD1. Germline-derived CDR1 and CDR2 are SGHVS and FQNEAQ. V lost 6 bases, J lost 5 bases, and 8 bases stayed unmatched. The CDR3 covers 15 residues. Here the CDR3 reads CASRRGQEPTGELFF. The CDR3 DNA follows: TGTGCCAGCAGAAGGGGACAGGAACCTACCGGGGAGCTGTTTTTT.

V usage is TRBV30 and J usage is TRBJ1-2; D may be TRBD1 (5 bases). Per germline, CDR1 GTSNPN and CDR2 SVGIG (reference sequence). The ends were cut back, 0 bases at V and 7 bases at J, with 33 bases in the middle. The length of the CDR3 is 20 residues. CDR3 bases: TGTGCCTGGAGTGTACTATTTGCTCGGGCGGCCCAGTTCGGGAGGGGTGGCTACACCTTC. Encoded protein: CAWSVLFARAAQFGRGGYTF.

This clone was picked up a small number of times. J is TRBJ2-1 and V is TRBV20-1; D gene ambiguous. Germline CDR1 reads DFQATT; CDR2 reads SNEGSKA (reference sequence). V was clipped by 7 bases and J by 4 bases, with 5 bases between them. This CDR3 contains 10 residues. CDR3 sequence: CSVTYNEQFF. DNA of the CDR3: TGCAGTGTTACTTACAATGAGCAGTTCTTC.

J is TRBJ2-7 and V is TRBV7-2, with TRBD2 identical over 7 bases. V gave up 7 bases and J gave up 2 bases; unmatched junction bases: 20. CDR1 is SGHTA and CDR2 is FQGNSA in the germline V gene. The CDR3 is 18 amino acids. CDR3 DNA sequence: TGTGCCAGCACCCCTAGACCCGGCTCGGCTAGCGGCCCCTACGAGCAGTACTTC. It is translated as CASTPRPGSASGPYEQYF.

The chain uses TRBV18 and TRBJ2-1; D is unclear. The CDR3 extends over 13 amino acids. Germline V gene sequence: CDR1 KGHSH, CDR2 LQKENI. V was cut by 0 bases and J by 7 bases, with 7 bases left in between. CDR3 residues: CASSPPQANEQFF. In DNA, the CDR3 is TGTGCCAGCTCACCACCCCAGGCAAATGAGCAGTTCTTC.